Listed below are T cell receptor beta chains from one sample, sequenced in a study of identical twins. TCRdb recomputed calls from the 5' RACE reads with MiXCR, one row per CDR3 protein. The table includes 1.5 million to 2 million distinct CDR3 sequences, less than 35% detected once. Sequencing input: cord blood. The receptor source for this set is a newborn girl in good health. The CDR3 runs from the conserved cysteine through the conserved F or W. A D gene is named only where the DNA matches it firmly. Clone size appears in some rows only: once, few, many, or a class for an expanded clone.

CDR3aa | CDR3nt | v_gene | d_gene | abundance | len | j_gene
CASSQVLLAGGPFQETQYF | TGTGCCAGCAGCCAAGTCCTGCTAGCGGGAGGCCCTTTCCAAGAGACCCAGTACTTC | TRBV14 | TRBD2 | few | 19 | TRBJ2-5
CSASTGPDQPQHF | TGCAGTGCTTCCACAGGTCCCGATCAGCCCCAGCATTTT | TRBV20-1 | NA | few | 13 | TRBJ1-5
CSVERGDPGGARNGYTF | TGCAGCGTTGAAAGGGGGGACCCAGGGGGCGCACGGAATGGCTACACCTTC | TRBV29-1 | TRBD1 | few | 17 | TRBJ1-2
CASSLRTSGGASEQYF | TGTGCCAGCAGTTTGCGGACTAGCGGGGGGGCCTCCGAGCAGTACTTC | TRBV27 | TRBD2 | NA | 16 | TRBJ2-7
CASSLERDRELFF | TGTGCCAGCAGCTTAGAGAGGGACCGGGAGCTGTTTTTT | TRBV7-2 | NA | few | 13 | TRBJ2-2
CSAHGRGPYEQYF | TGCAGCGCACACGGCAGGGGGCCTTACGAGCAGTACTTC | TRBV29-1 | TRBD1 | NA | 13 | TRBJ2-7
CASSLLTGKTEAFF | TGCGCCAGCAGCTTGTTGACAGGGAAGACTGAAGCTTTCTTT | TRBV5-1 | TRBD1 | NA | 14 | TRBJ1-1
CASSEVPQWDSDTQYF | TGTGCCAGCAGCGAGGTCCCCCAATGGGATTCAGATACGCAGTATTTT | TRBV25-1 | NA | many | 16 | TRBJ2-3
CASSLQPLNTEAFF | TGTGCCAGCAGTCTTCAGCCCTTGAACACTGAAGCTTTCTTT | TRBV28 | NA | NA | 14 | TRBJ1-1
CSASANSGTSGTDTQYF | TGCAGTGCTAGCGCCAATTCCGGGACTAGCGGCACAGATACGCAGTATTTT | TRBV20-1 | TRBD2 | NA | 17 | TRBJ2-3
CASRQGADTQYF | TGTGCCAGCCGACAGGGGGCAGATACGCAGTATTTT | TRBV12-3/TRBV12-4 | TRBD1 | many | 12 | TRBJ2-3
CASSDPSGSETQYF | TGTGCCAGCAGTGATCCTAGCGGGAGTGAGACCCAGTACTTC | TRBV25-1 | TRBD2 | NA | 14 | TRBJ2-5
CASSSRQANEQFF | TGCGCCAGCAGCTCACGACAGGCCAATGAGCAGTTCTTC | TRBV5-1 | NA | NA | 13 | TRBJ2-1
CASSFEWHRAEADTQYF | TGTGCCAGCAGTTTCGAGTGGCACAGGGCAGAAGCAGATACGCAGTATTTT | TRBV28 | NA | NA | 17 | TRBJ2-3